The 21 T cell receptor beta chains presented below share a single source sample, sequenced in a study of cytotoxic CD8 clonotypes in ibrutinib-treated CLL. Sequenced by immunoSEQ multiplex PCR; TCRdb stores in-frame clones only, minus some. The profile shows fewer than 400,000 clones, under 70% of them singletons. The sequenced sample was PBMCs, obtained after 36 months of ibrutinib treatment. These receptors were taken from a human donor with chronic lymphocytic leukemia.

The J gene is TRBJ1-2, the V gene TRBV9; 7 nucleotides match TRBD1. The germline gives CDR1 SGDLS, CDR2 YYNGEE. The CDR3 is 11 amino acids. V shed 5 bases and J 9 bases; nucleotides not matched to a gene: 4. CDR3 region: CASRRQGSYTF. For the CDR3, the DNA is TGTGCCAGCAGAAGACAGGGTAGCTACACCTTC.

The rearrangement uses TRBV6-6 and TRBJ2-7, with D perhaps given as TRBD1 or TRBD2 (5 bases each). V lost 2 bases to trimming and J lost 5 bases, with 16 bases between them. In germline, CDR1 is MNHNY, CDR2 SVGAGI (reference sequence). This CDR3 spans 15 amino acids. The DNA of the CDR3 is TGTGCCAGCAGTTACCAGATGGGGGTAGTGAACGAGCAGTACTTC. This codes for CASSYQMGVVNEQYF.

The chain couples TRBV6-6 to TRBJ2-1; D not resolved. Germline CDR1 MNHNY, CDR2 SVGAGI (reference sequence). Trimming shortened V by 6 bases and J by 5 bases, and 11 bases separated the two germline ends. The length of the CDR3 is 13 residues. The CDR3, as DNA: TGTGCCAGCAGCGCGGACGCGAACAATGAGCAGTTCTTC. This gives the protein CASSADANNEQFF.

This chain connects TRBV7-2 to TRBJ2-1; TRBD2 agrees at 9 bases. Per the germline V gene, CDR1 is SGHTA and CDR2 is FQGNSA. The CDR3 is 14 residues long. V was pared by 3 bases and J by 8 bases, with 5 bases of the junction left unmatched. The CDR3 coding sequence is TGTGCCAGCAGCTTGCTAGCGGGGAGCGATGAGCAGTTCTTC. The encoded protein is CASSLLAGSDEQFF.

The CDR3 region is CSVGGGNTEAFF. In DNA form, the CDR3 reads TGCAGCGTTGGGGGTGGGAACACTGAAGCTTTCTTT. V and J are TRBV29-1 and TRBJ1-1; D ambiguous. The germline V gene encodes CDR1 SQVTM and CDR2 ANQGSEA. The CDR3 has 12 amino acids. The V gene lost 4 bases and the J gene lost 1 base, with 7 bases spanning the gap. The full variable domain, with the rest looked up from reference TRBV29-1 and TRBJ1-1, is SAVISQKPSRDICQRGTSLTIQCQVDSQVTMMFWYRQQPGQSLTLIATANQGSEATYESGFVIDKFPISRPNLTFSTLTVSNMSPEDSSIYLCSVGGGNTEAFFGQGTRLTVV.

The J gene is TRBJ1-1, the V gene TRBV7-9, with D uncertain. Trimming left V 10 bases short and J 0 bases short, with 6 bases between. Per the germline V gene, CDR1 is SEHNR and CDR2 is FQNEAQ (reference sequence). CDR3 length: 11 residues. The CDR3 loop reads CAILVNTEAFF. The DNA for the CDR3 is TGTGCCATCCTCGTGAACACTGAAGCTTTCTTT.

The CDR3 DNA follows: TGTGCCAGCCGCCCGGGACACCGATACGAGCAGTACTTC. It translates to CASRPGHRYEQYF. The rearrangement uses TRBV27 and TRBJ2-7; possibly TRBD1 for D (6 bases). The V gene's germline CDR1 is MNHEY and CDR2 SMNVEV (reference sequence). Trimming pared 8 bases from V and 4 bases from J, leaving 15 bases between. The CDR3 has 13 amino acids.

This chain connects TRBV10-1 to TRBJ2-7, with unresolved D. In germline, CDR1 is WNHNN, CDR2 SYGVQD (reference sequence). The CDR3 loop spans 13 amino acids. Deletions cut 0 bases from V and 2 bases from J, with 5 bases between. In DNA form, the CDR3 reads TGCGCCAGCAGTGAGTCGGGCCCCTACGAGCAGTACTTC. The encoded protein is CASSESGPYEQYF.

The chain is built from TRBV5-1 and TRBJ2-5, with D perhaps matching TRBD1 or TRBD2 (5 bases each). Germline V lookup: CDR1 SGHRS, CDR2 YFSETQ. This CDR3 is built from 15 residues. Trimming shortened V by 1 base and J by 4 bases, and 14 bases separated the two germline ends. CDR3 sequence reads: CASSLSPGPGETQYF. In DNA form, the CDR3 reads TGCGCCAGCAGCTTGTCCCCGGGGCCTGGAGAGACCCAGTACTTC.

The chain carries TRBV19 and TRBJ2-3, with 8 bases lining up with TRBD1. The CDR3 totals 15 residues. Per the germline V gene, CDR1 is LNHDA and CDR2 is SQIVND (reference sequence). V dropped 5 bases and J dropped 2; count of bases not matched to a gene: 6. The CDR3 region has the DNA TGTGCCAGTAGTCAGGACAGGGTGGTCACAGATACGCAGTATTTT. It codes for CASSQDRVVTDTQYF.

The CDR3 DNA reads TGTGCCAGCAGCACGGACAGTTGGGAAGAAAAACTGTTTTTT. It specifies CASSTDSWEEKLFF. V and J are TRBV5-8 and TRBJ1-4, with TRBD1 as a possible D gene (6 bases). V was cut by 4 bases and J by 8 bases, with 15 bases left in between. The V gene's germline CDR1 is SGHTS and CDR2 YDEGEE. This CDR3 has 14 amino acids.

The chain has TRBV4-1 and TRBJ2-6; 9 bases fit TRBD1. Germline lookup yields CDR1 MGHRA and CDR2 YSYEKL. Trimming removed 6 bases from V and 0 bases from J; junction bases left unmatched: 6. CDR3 length equals 17 residues. This CDR3 reads CASRPGTGPSGANVLTF. DNA of the CDR3: TGCGCCAGCAGACCTGGGACAGGGCCCTCTGGGGCCAACGTCCTGACTTTC.

This clone was counted only a few times. J is TRBJ2-5 and V is TRBV9; 10 nucleotides line up with TRBD2. Germline values: CDR1 SGDLS, CDR2 YYNGEE. The trim removed 3 bases at V and 5 bases at J, leaving 7 bases unmatched. This CDR3 is built from 15 residues. The CDR3 DNA follows: TGTGCCAGCAGCGCTCTAGCGGGAGTAAGGGAGACCCAGTACTTC. Its protein product is CASSALAGVRETQYF.

Only a few counts were recorded for this clone. The chain is built from TRBV9 and TRBJ2-4, with a possible D match to TRBD2 (5 bases). Germline CDR1 SGDLS, CDR2 YYNGEE. This CDR3 contains 11 residues. V was clipped by 10 bases and J by 5 bases, with 10 bases between them. CDR3 sequence reads: CAESGENIQYF. The CDR3 coding sequence is TGTGCCGAGTCCGGGGAAAACATTCAGTACTTC.

This clone came up a few times. The V and J genes are TRBV5-6 and TRBJ2-7, with D unclear. The CDR3 consists of 14 residues. Germline values: CDR1 SGHDT, CDR2 YYEEEE. The V and J ends lost 0 bases and 2 bases respectively, with 9 bases between them. The CDR3 protein is CASSLGHRTYEQYF. CDR3 nucleotides: TGTGCCAGCAGCTTGGGACATCGTACCTACGAGCAGTACTTC.

The chain uses TRBV14 and TRBJ2-7, with unresolved D. With 5 bases removed from V and 7 bases from J, the gap between germline ends came to 6 bases. The CDR3 is 10 residues long. Germline V gene lookup returns CDR1 SGHDN and CDR2 FVKESK. CDR3 protein: CASSILEQYF. The CDR3 coding sequence is TGTGCCAGCAGCATCCTAGAGCAGTACTTC.

A word on this clone: At the DNA level, this CDR3 is encoded by other sequences in the same sample as well. The gene calls are TRBV5-1 and TRBJ1-4; 10 bases line up with TRBD1. CDR1 and CDR2 from the germline V gene are SGHRS and YFSETQ. This CDR3 has 14 residues. The V segment lost 0 bases and the J segment 8 bases; nucleotides outside the gene matches: 1. The CDR3 is CASSLGQGAEKLFF. The CDR3 DNA reads as TGCGCCAGCAGCTTGGGACAGGGGGCAGAAAAACTGTTTTTT.

The V and J genes are TRBV5-1 and TRBJ1-6; no definite D call. Germline V CDR1 and CDR2: SGHRS, YFSETQ. Trimming stripped 2 bases from V and 0 bases from J, with 12 bases between. The CDR3 consists of 17 residues. CDR3 region: CASSFEPPGSYNSPLHF. CDR3 nucleotides: TGCGCCAGCAGCTTCGAACCCCCCGGCTCCTATAATTCACCCCTCCACTTT.

The chain recombines TRBV5-1 with TRBJ2-7; D is perhaps TRBD1 or TRBD2 (6 bases each). Trimming removed 4 bases from V and 2 bases from J, with 13 bases in between. Per the germline V gene, CDR1 is SGHRS and CDR2 is YFSETQ. The CDR3 runs to 14 residues. The CDR3 loop is CASSGRTVAYEQYF. The CDR3 DNA reads TGCGCCAGCAGCGGGAGGACAGTCGCCTACGAGCAGTACTTC.

The J gene is TRBJ1-1, the V gene TRBV29-1; the D is unclear. CDR3 length: 12 residues. The V gene lost 4 bases and the J gene lost 0 bases, with 6 bases spanning the gap. Germline assignment: CDR1 SQVTM and CDR2 ANQGSEA. In DNA form, the CDR3 reads TGCAGCGTTGGAGCGGTGAACACTGAAGCTTTCTTT. Amino acid sequence: CSVGAVNTEAFF.

The sample holds one count of this clone. The chain joins TRBV9 to TRBJ2-7; no definite D call. The CDR3 has 14 amino acids. The V end was cut by 0 bases, the J end by 4 bases, with 11 bases between. The germline gives CDR1 SGDLS, CDR2 YYNGEE. CDR3 in DNA: TGTGCCAGCAGCGTAGTGTCACCAAGGTACGAGCAGTACTTC. It specifies CASSVVSPRYEQYF.